These 21 T cell receptor beta chains were all obtained from the same sample, sequenced in a study of vaccination and CD4 T cells after COVID-19. As for treatment: approximately 9-day PBMC culture with coronavirus spike peptide pools or control peptides (ViraFEST assay). The Oncomine TCR Beta short-read assay sequenced DNA from cultured CD4+ T cells. MiXCR, applied by TCRdb to the PCR reads, yields one record per CDR3 protein. Of around 20,000 distinct CDR3 sequences listed, 40% to 60% are singletons. No antigen is known for these receptors. The source material was CD4+ T cells from blood, cultured in vitro, sampled before SARS-CoV-2 vaccination. The source of these receptors is a human donor who had recovered from COVID-19.

The chain is built from TRBV20-1 and TRBJ2-3; possible D gene TRBD2, 5 bases. The CDR3 has 13 amino acids. V lost 6 bases to trimming and J lost 4 bases, with 14 bases between them. Per germline, CDR1 DFQATT and CDR2 SNEGSKA (reference sequence). The CDR3 spells CSAASGSPDTQYF. The DNA for the CDR3 is TGCAGTGCGGCCTCGGGGAGCCCAGATACGCAGTATTTT.

This clonotype has more than one count but fewer than ten. The rearrangement uses TRBV5-8 and TRBJ2-1; D remains ambiguous. The V end lost 4 bases, the J end lost 3 bases, and 5 bases lay between the germline ends. CDR1 and CDR2 from the germline V gene are SGHTS and YDEGEE. The CDR3 covers 12 residues. CDR3 nucleotide sequence: TGTGCCAGCAGCCGTGGCTACAATGAGCAGTTCTTC. It is translated as CASSRGYNEQFF.

CDR3 region: CATSRAGMEYNEQFF. Here the CDR3 DNA reads TGTGCCACCAGCAGAGCTGGGATGGAGTACAATGAGCAGTTCTTC. The chain carries TRBV15 and TRBJ2-1; D not certain. V gave up 1 base and J gave up 4 bases, with 11 bases separating them. Germline-derived CDR1 and CDR2 are LNHNV and YYDKDF (reference sequence). The length of the CDR3 is 15 residues.

The chain employs TRBV6-1 and TRBJ2-3, with 7 nucleotides matching TRBD1. The CDR3 runs to 15 residues. Germline V gene data show CDR1 as MNHNS and CDR2 as SASEGT. V shed 6 bases, J shed 5 bases, and the junction held 11 bases outside the gene matches. The CDR3 DNA follows: TGTGCCAGCAGCTTACAGGGGCCAGTGGTAGATACGCAGTATTTT. Amino acids: CASSLQGPVVDTQYF.

The CDR3 reads CASTFGQMNTEAFF. The CDR3 DNA sequence: TGTGCCAGCACCTTCGGACAGATGAACACTGAAGCTTTCTTT. The J gene is TRBJ1-1, the V gene TRBV5-4; TRBD1 is a possible D gene (6 bases). CDR1 is SGHNT, CDR2 YYREEE, per germline (reference sequence). Trimming removed 6 bases at V and 0 bases at J, with 12 bases between. The CDR3 runs to 14 residues.

The gene calls are TRBV27 and TRBJ2-7; 7 bases fit TRBD1. The trim removed 6 bases at V and 7 bases at J, leaving 18 bases unmatched. Looked up from germline, CDR1 is MNHEY and CDR2 is SMNVEV (reference sequence). This CDR3 spans 16 amino acids. The DNA of the CDR3 is TGTGCCAGCAGATCCCACATTGGGACAGAAGTTTTAGAGCAGTACTTC. Encoded protein: CASRSHIGTEVLEQYF.

J is TRBJ2-4 and V is TRBV2; D unclear. Germline CDR1 and CDR2: SNHLY and FYNNEI. V gave up 6 bases and J gave up 0 bases, with 9 bases separating them. The CDR3 has 14 amino acids. The CDR3, as DNA: TGTGCCAGCAGACAACCCCGAGCCAAAAACATTCAGTACTTC. Its protein is CASRQPRAKNIQYF. Filled out from reference TRBV2 and TRBJ2-4, the complete variable domain reads EPEVTQTPSHQVTQMGQEVILRCVPISNHLYFYWYRQILGQKVEFLVSFYNNEISEKSEIFDDQFSVERPDGSNFTLKIRSTKLEDSAMYFCASRQPRAKNIQYFGAGTRLSVL.

This clonotype has just a few counts. The genes are TRBV19 and TRBJ2-5, with D perhaps matching TRBD2 (6 bases). The CDR3 loop spans 17 amino acids. Germline loops: CDR1 LNHDA, CDR2 SQIVND (reference sequence). V gave up 2 bases and J gave up 2 bases, with 18 bases separating them. The CDR3 reads CASSIKFSGGPQETQYF. The CDR3 DNA follows: TGTGCCAGTAGTATAAAGTTCTCCGGGGGACCACAAGAGACCCAGTACTTC.

This chain connects TRBV30 to TRBJ2-7; D may match TRBD1 or TRBD2 (6 bases each). The V gene lost 5 bases and the J gene lost 3 bases, with 20 bases spanning the gap. The CDR3 covers 15 residues. Germline lookup yields CDR1 GTSNPN and CDR2 SVGIG (reference sequence). CDR3 in amino acids: CAWGGGSPYYYEQYF. The DNA of the CDR3 is TGTGCCTGGGGAGGGGGGTCCCCCTACTACTACGAGCAGTACTTC.

The rearrangement uses TRBV20-1 and TRBJ1-5; tentatively, D is TRBD1 (5 bases). Germline CDR1 DFQATT, CDR2 SNEGSKA (reference sequence). The CDR3 covers 15 residues. Trimming removed 3 bases at V and 2 bases at J, with 14 bases between. This chain's CDR3 is CSASEGFPRNQPQHF. The CDR3 DNA follows: TGCAGTGCTAGCGAGGGGTTCCCTCGCAATCAGCCCCAGCATTTT.

The gene calls are TRBV10-3 and TRBJ2-7, with 7 bases aligning to TRBD1. In germline, CDR1 is ENHRY, CDR2 SYGVKD. The V gene end was trimmed by 3 bases and the J gene end by 0 bases; junction bases not matched to a gene: 5. The CDR3 covers 15 residues. In nucleotides, the CDR3 is TGTGCCATCAGTGATTTACAGGGGACCTCCTACGAGCAGTACTTC. Translating gives CAISDLQGTSYEQYF.

The chain employs TRBV5-1 and TRBJ1-5; weak D call: TRBD1 (6 bases). The CDR3 length is 13 residues. V shed 5 bases and J shed 4 bases, with 10 bases lying between them. The germline V gene has CDR1 SGHRS and CDR2 YFSETQ. CDR3 in DNA: TGCGCCAGCAGGAGGGGGGCTAATCAGCCCCAGCATTTT. Translation: CASRRGANQPQHF.

In regard to this clonotype: Since no conserved phenylalanine or tryptophan closes the CDR3, a read error is the likely cause. This chain links TRBV24-1 with TRBJ2-5; D unresolved. The ends were cut back, 6 bases at V and 3 bases at J, with 16 bases in the middle. The CDR3 extends over 15 amino acids. CDR1 is KGHDR and CDR2 is SFDVKD in the germline V gene. The chain's CDR3 is CATSRGRPFEETQYS. The CDR3 DNA reads TGTGCCACCAGTCGTGGCAGGCCCTTTGAAGAGACCCAGTACTCC.

This rearrangement joins TRBV7-2 to TRBJ2-5; unclear D gene. This CDR3 region has 16 residues. Trimming shortened V by 5 bases and J by 7 bases, and 23 bases separated the two germline ends. Germline V gives CDR1 SGHTA, CDR2 FQGNSA. The CDR3 DNA follows: TGTGCCAGCAGCCCCTCTTTAGGCGGTTCTCATGGGACCCAGTACTTC. As protein: CASSPSLGGSHGTQYF.

V gene TRBV19 combines with J gene TRBJ2-4, with 8 bases matching TRBD2. Losses at the gene ends were 3 bases for V and 6 bases for J; bases not matched to a gene: 10. This CDR3 is 16 amino acids long. Germline V lookup: CDR1 LNHDA, CDR2 SQIVND (reference sequence). CDR3 region: CASSMRRGVQINIQYF. The CDR3 DNA sequence: TGTGCCAGTAGTATGAGGCGGGGGGTTCAGATAAACATTCAGTACTTC.

The rearrangement uses TRBV6-2 or TRBV6-3 and TRBJ2-7, with TRBD2 matching over 10 bases. The J segment lost 6 bases and the V segment lost 7 bases, leaving 12 bases of the junction unmatched. Germline CDR1 reads MNHEY; CDR2 reads SVGEGT. The CDR3 loop spans 15 amino acids. CDR3 residues: CASTLSGRAPSEQYF. CDR3 DNA: TGTGCCAGCACCTTAAGCGGGAGGGCCCCCTCCGAGCAGTACTTC.

In its sample, this clonotype was seen a few times. The rearrangement links TRBV20-1 to TRBJ2-1; 11 nucleotides line up with TRBD2. J gave up 3 bases and V 0 bases, and 13 bases lay outside the gene matches. Germline CDR1 reads DFQATT; CDR2 reads SNEGSKA (reference sequence). This CDR3 contains 19 residues. The CDR3 loop is CSARDGRGGSGRGYNEQFF. The CDR3, as DNA: TGCAGTGCTAGAGATGGGCGGGGTGGTAGCGGGAGGGGCTACAATGAGCAGTTCTTC.

Notes on this clonotype: The junction shows a germline mismatch at one end, possibly a read error. V gene TRBV20-1 combines with J gene TRBJ1-5, with D maybe TRBD1 (5 bases). The CDR3 consists of 13 residues. Germline V CDR1 and CDR2: DFQATT, SNEGSKA (reference sequence). The CDR3 DNA follows: TGCAGTGCCAGAGGCGGGGCCCAGCAGCCCCAGCATTTT. Amino acid sequence: CSARGGAQQPQHF.

The chain employs TRBV20-1 and TRBJ2-5; 7 positions match TRBD1. The CDR3 sequence is 15 residues long. V gave up 5 bases and J gave up 3 bases; unmatched junction bases: 12. Germline V CDR1 and CDR2: DFQATT, SNEGSKA (reference sequence). The CDR3 nucleotides read TGCAGTGCTCCGAGTGGGTCGGGACAGAAAGAGACCCAGTACTTC. Residues: CSAPSGSGQKETQYF.

The rearrangement links TRBV7-8 to TRBJ1-2; possible D gene TRBD1, 5 bases. Germline CDR1 is SGHVS and CDR2 is FQNEAQ. Between the trimmed V and J ends, which lost 4 bases and 4 bases, there was a span of 19 bases. This CDR3 contains 16 residues. CDR3 sequence (DNA): TGTGCCAGCAGCTCGTGGGGCCGGCCCCCGCGCTATGGCTACACCTTC. It specifies CASSSWGRPPRYGYTF.

This clonotype showed up just a few times. The chain is built from TRBV6-1 and TRBJ1-6; perhaps TRBD1 as D (6 bases). Germline CDR1 is MNHNS and CDR2 is SASEGT. The V end lost 11 bases, the J end lost 0 bases, and 8 bases lay between the germline ends. This CDR3 region has 13 residues. CDR3 sequence reads: CAGQSSYNSPLHF. CDR3 nucleotide sequence: TGTGCCGGACAGAGCTCCTATAATTCACCCCTCCACTTT.